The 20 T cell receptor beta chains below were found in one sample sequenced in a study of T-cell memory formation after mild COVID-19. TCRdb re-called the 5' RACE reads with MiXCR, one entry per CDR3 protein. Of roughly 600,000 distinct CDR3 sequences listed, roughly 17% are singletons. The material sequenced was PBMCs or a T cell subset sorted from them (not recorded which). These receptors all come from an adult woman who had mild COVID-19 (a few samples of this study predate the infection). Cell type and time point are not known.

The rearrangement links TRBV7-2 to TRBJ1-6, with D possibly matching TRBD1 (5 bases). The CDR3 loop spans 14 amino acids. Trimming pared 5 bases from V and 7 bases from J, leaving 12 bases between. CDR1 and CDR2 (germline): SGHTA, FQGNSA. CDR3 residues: CASSPDGGNSPLHF. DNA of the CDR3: TGTGCCAGCAGCCCAGACGGGGGGAATTCACCCCTCCACTTT.

The CDR3 nucleotides read TGCAGCGTTGCGGCGAACACTGAAGCTTTCTTT. Residues: CSVAANTEAFF. The chain joins TRBV29-1 to TRBJ1-1; D is uncertain. The V gene lost 4 bases and the J gene lost 1 base, with 4 bases spanning the gap. Germline values: CDR1 SQVTM, CDR2 ANQGSEA. This CDR3 is 11 amino acids long.

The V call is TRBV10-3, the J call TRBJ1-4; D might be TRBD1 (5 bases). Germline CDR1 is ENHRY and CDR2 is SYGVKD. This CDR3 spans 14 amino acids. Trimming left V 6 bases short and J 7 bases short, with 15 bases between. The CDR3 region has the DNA TGTGCCATCAGGGAAACTCAGGGAAGTGAAAAACTGTTTTTT. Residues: CAIRETQGSEKLFF.

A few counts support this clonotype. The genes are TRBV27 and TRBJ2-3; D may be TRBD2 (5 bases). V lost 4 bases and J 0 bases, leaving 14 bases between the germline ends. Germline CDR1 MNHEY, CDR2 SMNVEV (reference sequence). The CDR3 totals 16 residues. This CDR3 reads CASSSPADFSTDTQYF. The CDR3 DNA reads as TGTGCCAGCAGTTCCCCCGCGGACTTTAGCACAGATACGCAGTATTTT.

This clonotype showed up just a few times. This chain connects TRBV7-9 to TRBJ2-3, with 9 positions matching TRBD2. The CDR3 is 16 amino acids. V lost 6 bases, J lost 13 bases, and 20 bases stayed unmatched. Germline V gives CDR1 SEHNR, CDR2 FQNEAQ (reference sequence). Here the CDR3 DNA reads TGTGCCAGCAGAAGCGGACTAGCGAATTCACAGACCGGGAAGTATTTT. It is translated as CASRSGLANSQTGKYF.

CDR3 bases: TGTGCCAGCAGCTTAAGGGCAAGAGCGGGAGCCCTCCCCTCCTACAATGAGCAGTTCTTC. This sequence encodes CASSLRARAGALPSYNEQFF. The chain is built from TRBV7-3 and TRBJ2-1, with 8 bases that match TRBD2. The CDR3 length is 20 residues. Trimming at V came to 1 base and at J to 0 bases, leaving 14 bases not matched to a gene. Germline V lookup: CDR1 SGHTA, CDR2 FQGTGA.

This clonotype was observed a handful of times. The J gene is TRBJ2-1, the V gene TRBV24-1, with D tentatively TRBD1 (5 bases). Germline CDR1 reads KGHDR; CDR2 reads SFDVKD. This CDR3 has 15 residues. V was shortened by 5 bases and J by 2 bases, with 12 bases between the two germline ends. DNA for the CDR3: TGTGCCACCAGTGGTTCAGGGTGGGCCTACAATGAGCAGTTCTTC. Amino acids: CATSGSGWAYNEQFF.

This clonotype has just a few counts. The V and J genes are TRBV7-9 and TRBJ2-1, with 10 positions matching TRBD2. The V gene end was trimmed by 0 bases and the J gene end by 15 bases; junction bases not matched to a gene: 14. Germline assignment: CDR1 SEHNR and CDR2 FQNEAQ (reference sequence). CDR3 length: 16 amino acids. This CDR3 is CASSLAEREGLNGLFF. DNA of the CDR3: TGTGCCAGCAGCTTAGCGGAGCGGGAGGGCCTCAATGGTCTGTTCTTC.

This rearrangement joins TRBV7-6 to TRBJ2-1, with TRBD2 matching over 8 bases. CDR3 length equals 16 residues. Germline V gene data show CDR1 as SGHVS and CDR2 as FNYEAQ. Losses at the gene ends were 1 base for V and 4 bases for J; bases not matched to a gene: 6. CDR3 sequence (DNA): TGTGCCAGCAGCTTAGACCGAGCGGGGGCTTACAATGAGCAGTTCTTC. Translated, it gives CASSLDRAGAYNEQFF. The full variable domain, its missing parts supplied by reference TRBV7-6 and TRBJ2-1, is GAGVSQSPRYKVTKRGQDVALRCDPISGHVSLYWYRQALGQGPEFLTYFNYEAQQDKSGLPNDRFSAERPEGSISTLTIQRTEQRDSAMYRCASSLDRAGAYNEQFFGPGTRLTVL.

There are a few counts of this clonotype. The CDR3 protein is CAISESLAVAEQYF. The CDR3 region has the DNA TGTGCCATCAGTGAGTCGTTGGCAGTAGCCGAGCAGTACTTC. This chain connects TRBV10-3 to TRBJ2-7; D remains unclear. The V end lost 0 bases, the J end lost 6 bases, and 12 bases lay between the germline ends. Germline CDR1 is ENHRY and CDR2 is SYGVKD. The CDR3 runs 14 residues.

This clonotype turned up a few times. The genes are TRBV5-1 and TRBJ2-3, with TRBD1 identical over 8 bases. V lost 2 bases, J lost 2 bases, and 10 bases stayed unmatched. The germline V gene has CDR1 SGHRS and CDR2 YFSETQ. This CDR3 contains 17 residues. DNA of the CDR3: TGCGCCAGCAGCTTAGTCGACAGGGGCCAAGACACAGATACGCAGTATTTT. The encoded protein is CASSLVDRGQDTDTQYF.

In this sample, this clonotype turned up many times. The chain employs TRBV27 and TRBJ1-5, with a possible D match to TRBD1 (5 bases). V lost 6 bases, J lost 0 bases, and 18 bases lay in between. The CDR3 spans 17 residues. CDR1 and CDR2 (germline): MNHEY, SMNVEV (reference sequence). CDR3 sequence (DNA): TGTGCCAGCAGCCCCCGCCGGGGGGGGTATAGCAATCAGCCCCAGCATTTT. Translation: CASSPRRGGYSNQPQHF.

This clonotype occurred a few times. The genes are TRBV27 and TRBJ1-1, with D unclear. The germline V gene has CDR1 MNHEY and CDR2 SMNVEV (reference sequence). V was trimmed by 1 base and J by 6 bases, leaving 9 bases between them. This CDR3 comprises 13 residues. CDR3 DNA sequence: TGTGCCAGCAGTTTATGGCGCAGCTCTGAAGCTTTCTTT. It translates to CASSLWRSSEAFF.

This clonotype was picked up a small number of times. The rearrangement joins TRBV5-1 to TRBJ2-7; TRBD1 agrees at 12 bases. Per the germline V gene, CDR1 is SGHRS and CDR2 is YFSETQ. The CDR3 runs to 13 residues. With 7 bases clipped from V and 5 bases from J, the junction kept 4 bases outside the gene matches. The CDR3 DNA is TGCGCCAGCGGCTGGGACAGGGGGCACGAGCAGTACTTC. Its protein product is CASGWDRGHEQYF.

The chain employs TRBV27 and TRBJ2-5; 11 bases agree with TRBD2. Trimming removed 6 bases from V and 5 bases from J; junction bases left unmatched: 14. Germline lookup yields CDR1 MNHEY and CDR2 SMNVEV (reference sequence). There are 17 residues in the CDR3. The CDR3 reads CASSPDLLAGGSETQYF. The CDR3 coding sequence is TGTGCCAGCAGCCCGGACCTTCTAGCGGGGGGTTCGGAGACCCAGTACTTC.

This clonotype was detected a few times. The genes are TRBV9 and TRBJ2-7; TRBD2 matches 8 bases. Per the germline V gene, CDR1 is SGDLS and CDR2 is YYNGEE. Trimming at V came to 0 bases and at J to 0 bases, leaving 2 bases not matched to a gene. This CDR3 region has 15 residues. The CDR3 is CASSVGSGSSYEQYF. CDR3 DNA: TGTGCCAGCAGCGTAGGAAGCGGGAGCTCCTACGAGCAGTACTTC.

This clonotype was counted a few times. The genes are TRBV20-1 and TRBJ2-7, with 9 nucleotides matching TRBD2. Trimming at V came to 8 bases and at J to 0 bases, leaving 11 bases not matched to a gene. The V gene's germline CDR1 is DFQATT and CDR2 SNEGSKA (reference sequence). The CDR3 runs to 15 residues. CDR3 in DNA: TGCAGTACTGGACTTGCGGGAGGGGGCTCCTACGAGCAGTACTTC. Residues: CSTGLAGGGSYEQYF.

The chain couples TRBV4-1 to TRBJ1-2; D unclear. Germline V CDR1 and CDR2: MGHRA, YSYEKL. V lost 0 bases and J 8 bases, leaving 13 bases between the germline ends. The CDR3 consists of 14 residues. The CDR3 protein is CASSQDTNRQGYTF. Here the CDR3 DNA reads TGCGCCAGCAGCCAAGATACGAATCGGCAGGGCTACACCTTC.

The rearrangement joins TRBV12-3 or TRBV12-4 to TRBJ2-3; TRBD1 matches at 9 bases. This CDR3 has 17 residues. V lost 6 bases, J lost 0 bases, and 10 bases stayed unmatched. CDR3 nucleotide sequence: TGTGCCAGCAGCAGGGACAGGGCAACCTCTAGCACAGATACGCAGTATTTT. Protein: CASSRDRATSSTDTQYF.

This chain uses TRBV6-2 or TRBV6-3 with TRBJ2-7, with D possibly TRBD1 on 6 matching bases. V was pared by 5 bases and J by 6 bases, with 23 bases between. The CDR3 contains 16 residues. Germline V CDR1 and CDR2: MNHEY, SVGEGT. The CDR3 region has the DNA TGTGCCAGCAGTCGACCCAACAGGGTGGATTACTCCGAGCAGTACTTC. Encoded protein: CASSRPNRVDYSEQYF.